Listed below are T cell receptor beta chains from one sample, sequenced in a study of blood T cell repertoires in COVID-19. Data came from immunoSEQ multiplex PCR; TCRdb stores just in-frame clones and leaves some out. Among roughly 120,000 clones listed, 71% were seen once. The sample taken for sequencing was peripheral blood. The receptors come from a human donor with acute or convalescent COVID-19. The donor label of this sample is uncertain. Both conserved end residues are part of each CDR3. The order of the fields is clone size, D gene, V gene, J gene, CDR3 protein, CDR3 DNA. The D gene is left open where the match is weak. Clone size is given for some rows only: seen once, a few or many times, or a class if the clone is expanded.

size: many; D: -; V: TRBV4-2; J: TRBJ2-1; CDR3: CASSQDGFRGSFDEQFF; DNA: TGTGCCAGCAGCCAAGATGGGTTCAGGGGTAGTTTCGATGAGCAGTTCTTC
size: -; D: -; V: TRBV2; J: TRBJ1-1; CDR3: CASSMNTEAFF; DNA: TGTGCCAGCAGCATGAACACTGAAGCTTTCTTT
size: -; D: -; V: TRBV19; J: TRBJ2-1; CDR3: CASTPRDSSYNEQFF; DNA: TGTGCCAGTACTCCCCGGGATTCCTCCTACAATGAGCAGTTCTTC
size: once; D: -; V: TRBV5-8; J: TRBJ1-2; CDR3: CASSLALGYGGYTF; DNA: TGTGCCAGCAGCTTGGCCCTCGGGTACGGGGGCTACACCTTC
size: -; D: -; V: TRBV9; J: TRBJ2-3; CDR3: CASSVSGVNTDTQYF; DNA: TGTGCCAGCAGCGTCTCAGGGGTAAATACAGATACGCAGTATTTT
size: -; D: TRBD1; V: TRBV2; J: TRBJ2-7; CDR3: CASRTQGETYEQYF; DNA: TGTGCCAGCAGGACACAGGGGGAGACCTACGAGCAGTACTTC
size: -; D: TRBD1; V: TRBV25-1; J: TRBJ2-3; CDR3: CASSDPGQGATDTQYF; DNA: TGTGCCAGCAGTGATCCAGGCCAGGGGGCCACAGATACGCAGTATTTT
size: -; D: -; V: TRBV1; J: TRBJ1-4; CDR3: CTSSQDGGAREKLFF; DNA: TGCACCAGCAGCCAAGATGGCGGGGCGAGAGAAAAACTGTTTTTT
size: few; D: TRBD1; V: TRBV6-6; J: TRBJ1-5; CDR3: CASSYGTGIGNQPQHF; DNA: TGTGCCAGCAGTTACGGGACAGGGATTGGCAATCAGCCCCAGCATTTT
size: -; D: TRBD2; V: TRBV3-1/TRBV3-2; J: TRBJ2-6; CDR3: CASSQGRGGANVLTF; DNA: TGTGCCAGCAGCCAGGGGAGGGGTGGGGCCAACGTCCTGACTTTC
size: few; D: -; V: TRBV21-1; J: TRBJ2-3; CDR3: CASERRKAGANYTQYF; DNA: TGTGCCAGCGAACGGAGAAAAGCGGGGGCCAACTATACGCAGTATTTT
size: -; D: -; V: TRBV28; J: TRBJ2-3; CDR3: CASSSSGVADTQYF; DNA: TGTGCCAGCAGCTCTTCGGGGGTGGCAGATACGCAGTATTTT
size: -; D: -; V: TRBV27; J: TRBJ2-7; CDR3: CARDRGVEQYF; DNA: TGTGCCAGGGACAGAGGTGTGGAGCAGTACTTC
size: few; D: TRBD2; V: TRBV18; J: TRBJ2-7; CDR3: CASSLGVSGGAIYEQYF; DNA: TGTGCCAGCTCACTGGGAGTCAGCGGGGGGGCCATATACGAGCAGTACTTC
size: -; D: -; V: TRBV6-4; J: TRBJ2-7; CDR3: CASSDSWSSYEQYF; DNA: TGTGCCAGCAGTGACTCGTGGAGCTCCTACGAGCAGTACTTC
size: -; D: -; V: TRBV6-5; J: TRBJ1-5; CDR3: CASNHPGQSNQPQHF; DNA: TGTGCCAGCAACCACCCGGGACAAAGCAATCAGCCCCAGCATTTT
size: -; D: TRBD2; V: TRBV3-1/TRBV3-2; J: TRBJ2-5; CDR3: CASRQGLAGTQYF; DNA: TGTGCCAGCAGGCAGGGACTAGCGGGGACCCAGTACTTC
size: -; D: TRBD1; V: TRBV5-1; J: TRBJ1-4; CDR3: CASSLDTGDEKLFF; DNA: TGCGCCAGCAGCTTGGATACAGGGGATGAAAAACTGTTTTTT
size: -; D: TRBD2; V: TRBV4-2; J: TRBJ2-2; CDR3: CASSPRLAGMGTRTGELFF; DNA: TGTGCCAGCAGCCCCAGACTAGCGGGGATGGGCACTAGGACCGGGGAGCTGTTTTTT
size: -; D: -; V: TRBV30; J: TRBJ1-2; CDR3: CAWTLPELEGYTF; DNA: TGTGCCTGGACCCTACCCGAACTAGAGGGCTACACCTTC
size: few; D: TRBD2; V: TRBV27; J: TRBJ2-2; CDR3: CASSSTSGRYAGELFF; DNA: TGTGCCAGCAGTTCTACTAGCGGACGCTATGCCGGGGAGCTGTTTTTT
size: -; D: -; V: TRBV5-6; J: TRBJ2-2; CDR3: CASSDIRGQYTGELFF; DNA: TGTGCCAGCAGCGACATAAGGGGACAATACACCGGGGAGCTGTTTTTT
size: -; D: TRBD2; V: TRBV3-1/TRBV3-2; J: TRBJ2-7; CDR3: CASSQGPGGAYEQYF; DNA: TGTGCCAGCAGCCAAGGTCCGGGGGGAGCCTACGAGCAGTACTTC
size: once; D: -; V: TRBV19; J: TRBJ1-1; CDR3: CASSIMSVAAEAFF; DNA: TGTGCCAGTAGTATTATGTCCGTCGCGGCTGAAGCTTTCTTT
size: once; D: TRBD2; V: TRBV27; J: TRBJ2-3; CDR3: CASTTRGGGASDTQYF; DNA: TGTGCCAGCACCACCCGGGGCGGGGGGGCCTCAGATACGCAGTATTTT
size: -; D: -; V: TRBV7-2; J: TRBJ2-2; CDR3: CASSDLGVGGELFF; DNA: TGTGCCAGCAGCGATCTAGGGGTCGGCGGGGAGCTGTTTTTT
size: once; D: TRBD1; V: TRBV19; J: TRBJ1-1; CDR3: CASRTGGAGTEAFF; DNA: TGTGCCAGTAGGACAGGGGGCGCGGGCACTGAAGCTTTCTTT
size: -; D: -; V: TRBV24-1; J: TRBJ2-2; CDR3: CATDSGRATGELFF; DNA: TGTGCCACCGATTCTGGCAGGGCCACCGGGGAGCTGTTTTTT
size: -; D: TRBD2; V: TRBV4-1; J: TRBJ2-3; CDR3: CASSRIVGLAGGPASTDTQYF; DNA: TGCGCCAGCAGCCGCATCGTCGGTCTAGCGGGGGGGCCTGCTAGCACAGATACGCAGTATTTT
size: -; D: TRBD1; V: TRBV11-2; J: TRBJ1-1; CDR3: CASSLWGGQVEAFF; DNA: TGTGCCAGCAGCTTATGGGGCGGACAGGTGGAAGCTTTCTTT
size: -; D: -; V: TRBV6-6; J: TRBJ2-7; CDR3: CASRRTASSYEQYF; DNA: TGTGCCAGCAGGCGGACAGCAAGCTCCTACGAGCAGTACTTC